This entry concerns a single T cell receptor (beta chain). The data originate from a study of cytomegalovirus exposure and HLA in healthy donors. Looked up from germline, CDR1 is KGHSH and CDR2 is LQKENI. The length of the CDR3 is 17 residues. The ends lost 1 base at V and 3 bases at J; junction bases unmatched: 6. The primer mix had 60 Vbeta and 13 Jbeta primers. Assay: immunoSEQ multiplex PCR; the TCRdb copy retains only in-frame clones and omits some. The sample lists 200,000 or so clones, around 79% seen once, with 0.2% to 0.25% in the top ten. This clonotype was obtained from a girl aged 2 to 9 in good health and CMV-seronegative. The chain joins TRBV18 to TRBJ1-1; 12 nucleotides line up with TRBD1. Sequenced material: PBMCs. The CDR3 nucleotides read TGTGCCAGCTCACCACGGGACAGGGGGCTACGGTACACTGAAGCTTTCTTT. This sequence encodes CASSPRDRGLRYTEAFF.